This TCR beta chain was sequenced in a study of cytomegalovirus exposure and HLA in healthy donors. This PCR relied on a set of 60 Vbeta primers and 13 Jbeta primers. The assay was immunoSEQ multiplex PCR, and TCRdb's table has in-frame clones only and misses some. The sample records tens of thousands of clones, 77% being singletons. In germline, CDR1 is MDHEN, CDR2 SYDVKM. V trimming: 5 bases; J trimming: 2 bases; junction bases outside the gene matches: 5. The length of the CDR3 is 15 residues. The receptor's source is a female donor in good health and CMV-seronegative. The specimen was PBMCs. The gene calls are TRBV28 and TRBJ2-7; 11 bases are shared with TRBD2. CDR3 DNA: TGTGCCAGCAGTCCTAGCGGGAGGACTCCCTACGAGCAGTACTTC. Residues: CASSPSGRTPYEQYF.